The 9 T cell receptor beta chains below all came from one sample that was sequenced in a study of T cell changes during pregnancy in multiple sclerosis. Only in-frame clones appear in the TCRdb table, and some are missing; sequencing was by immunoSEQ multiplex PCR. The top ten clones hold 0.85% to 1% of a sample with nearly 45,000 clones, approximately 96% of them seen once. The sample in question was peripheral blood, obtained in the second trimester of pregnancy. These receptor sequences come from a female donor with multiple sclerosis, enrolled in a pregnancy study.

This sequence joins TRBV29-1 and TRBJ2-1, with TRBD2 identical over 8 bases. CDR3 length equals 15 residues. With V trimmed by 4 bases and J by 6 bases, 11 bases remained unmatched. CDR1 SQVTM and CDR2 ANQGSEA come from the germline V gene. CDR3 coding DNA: TGCAGCGTTGGGAAAAGCGGGAGAGCAGTCAATGAGCAGTTCTTC. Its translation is CSVGKSGRAVNEQFF.

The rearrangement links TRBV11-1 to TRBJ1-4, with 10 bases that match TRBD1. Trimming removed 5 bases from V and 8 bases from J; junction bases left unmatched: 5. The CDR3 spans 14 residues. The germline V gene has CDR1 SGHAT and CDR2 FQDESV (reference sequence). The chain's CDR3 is CASSPGTGDEKLFF. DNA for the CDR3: TGTGCCAGCAGCCCCGGGACAGGGGACGAAAAACTGTTTTTT.

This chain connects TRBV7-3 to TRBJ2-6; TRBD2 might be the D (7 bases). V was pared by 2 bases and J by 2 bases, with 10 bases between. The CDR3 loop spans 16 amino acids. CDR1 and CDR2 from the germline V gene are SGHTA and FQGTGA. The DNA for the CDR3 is TGTGCCAGCAGCTTATCGGGGGGCGCTGGGGCCAACGTCCTGACTTTC. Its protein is CASSLSGGAGANVLTF.

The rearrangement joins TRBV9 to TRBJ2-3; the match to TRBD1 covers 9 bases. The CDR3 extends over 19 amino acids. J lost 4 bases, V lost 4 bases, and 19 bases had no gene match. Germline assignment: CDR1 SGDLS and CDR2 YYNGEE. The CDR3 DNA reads TGTGCCAGCAGCCTGCCGGGACAGGGATCGCGGCGACCGGCAGATACGCAGTATTTT. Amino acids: CASSLPGQGSRRPADTQYF.

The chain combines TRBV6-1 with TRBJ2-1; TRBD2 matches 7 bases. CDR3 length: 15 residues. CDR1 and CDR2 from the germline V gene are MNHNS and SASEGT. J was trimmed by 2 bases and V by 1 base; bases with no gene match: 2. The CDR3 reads CASSEVRGAYNEQFF. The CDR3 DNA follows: TGTGCCAGCAGTGAAGTCCGGGGGGCCTACAATGAGCAGTTCTTC.

The CDR3 DNA sequence: TGCGCCAGCAGCCTGACTGGGGGCGGAAACACCATATATTTT. Translated, it gives CASSLTGGGNTIYF. The chain uses TRBV5-1 and TRBJ1-3, with D possibly matching TRBD1 (6 bases). The germline gives CDR1 SGHRS, CDR2 YFSETQ. Trimming pared 4 bases from V and 4 bases from J, leaving 12 bases between. The CDR3 is made up of 14 amino acids.

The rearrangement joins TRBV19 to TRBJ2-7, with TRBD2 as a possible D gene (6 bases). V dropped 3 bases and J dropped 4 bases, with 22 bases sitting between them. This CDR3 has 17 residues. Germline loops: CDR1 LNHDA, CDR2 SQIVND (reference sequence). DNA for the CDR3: TGTGCCAGTAGTATTGGAAGGGCGGGGTCCGCTTTGTACGAGCAGTACTTC. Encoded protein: CASSIGRAGSALYEQYF.

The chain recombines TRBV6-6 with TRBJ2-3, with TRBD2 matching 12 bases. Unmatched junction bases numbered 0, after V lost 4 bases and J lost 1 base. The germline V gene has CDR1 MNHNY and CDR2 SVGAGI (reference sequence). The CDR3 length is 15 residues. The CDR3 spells CASSWTSGGTDTQYF. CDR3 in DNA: TGTGCCAGCAGTTGGACTAGCGGGGGCACAGATACGCAGTATTTT.

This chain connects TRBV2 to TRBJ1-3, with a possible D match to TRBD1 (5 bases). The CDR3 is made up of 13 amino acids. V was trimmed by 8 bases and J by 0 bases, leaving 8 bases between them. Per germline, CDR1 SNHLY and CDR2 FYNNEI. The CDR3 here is CASVDNSGNTIYF. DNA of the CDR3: TGTGCCAGCGTGGACAACTCTGGAAACACCATATATTTT.